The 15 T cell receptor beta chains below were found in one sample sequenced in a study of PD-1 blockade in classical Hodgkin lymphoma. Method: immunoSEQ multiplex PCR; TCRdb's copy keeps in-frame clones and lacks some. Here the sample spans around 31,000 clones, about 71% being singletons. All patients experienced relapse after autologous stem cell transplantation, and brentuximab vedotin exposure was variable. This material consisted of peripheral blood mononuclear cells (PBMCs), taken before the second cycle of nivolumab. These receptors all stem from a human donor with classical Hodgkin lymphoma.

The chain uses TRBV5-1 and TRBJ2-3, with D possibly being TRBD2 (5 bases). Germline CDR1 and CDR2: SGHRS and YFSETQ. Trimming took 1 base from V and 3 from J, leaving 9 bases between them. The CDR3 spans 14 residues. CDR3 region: CASSLPGTTDTQYF. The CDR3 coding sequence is TGCGCCAGCAGCTTGCCGGGAACTACAGATACGCAGTATTTT.

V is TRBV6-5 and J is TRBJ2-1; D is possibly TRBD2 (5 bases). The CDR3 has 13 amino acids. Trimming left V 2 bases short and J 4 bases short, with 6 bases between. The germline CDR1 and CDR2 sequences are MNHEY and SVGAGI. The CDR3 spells CASSYERYNEQFF. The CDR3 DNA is TGTGCCAGCAGTTACGAGCGGTACAATGAGCAGTTCTTC.

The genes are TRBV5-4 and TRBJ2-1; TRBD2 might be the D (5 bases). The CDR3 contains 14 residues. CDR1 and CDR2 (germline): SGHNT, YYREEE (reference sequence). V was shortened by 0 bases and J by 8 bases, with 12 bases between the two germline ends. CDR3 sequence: CASSLDSGTYEQFF. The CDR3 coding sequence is TGTGCCAGCAGCTTGGATTCGGGAACCTATGAGCAGTTCTTC.

The CDR3 loop is CASSLRQGWTDTQYF. In DNA, the CDR3 is TGCGCCAGCAGCTTGCGACAGGGGTGGACAGATACGCAGTATTTT. This chain joins TRBV5-1 and TRBJ2-3, with 8 bases that match TRBD1. CDR3 length: 15 residues. Trimming removed 1 base from V and 3 bases from J; junction bases left unmatched: 4. Germline CDR1 reads SGHRS; CDR2 reads YFSETQ.

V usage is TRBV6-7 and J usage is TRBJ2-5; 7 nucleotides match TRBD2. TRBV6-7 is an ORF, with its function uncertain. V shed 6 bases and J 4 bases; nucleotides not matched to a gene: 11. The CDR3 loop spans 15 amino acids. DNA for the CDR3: TGTGCCAGCAGCCCCCGTACGGGGGGTGCAGAGACCCAGTACTTC. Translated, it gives CASSPRTGGAETQYF.

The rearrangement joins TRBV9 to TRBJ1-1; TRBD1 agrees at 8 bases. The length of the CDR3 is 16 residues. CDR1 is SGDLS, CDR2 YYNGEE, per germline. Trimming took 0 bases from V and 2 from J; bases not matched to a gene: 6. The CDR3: CASSVGYTGGNTEAFF. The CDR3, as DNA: TGTGCCAGCAGCGTAGGTTATACAGGGGGTAACACTGAAGCTTTCTTT.

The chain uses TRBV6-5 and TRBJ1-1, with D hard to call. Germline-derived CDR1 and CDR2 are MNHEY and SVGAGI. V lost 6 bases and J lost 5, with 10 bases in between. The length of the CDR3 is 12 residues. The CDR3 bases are TGTGCCAGCAGCCGAGGTGGGACTGAAGCTTTCTTT. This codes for CASSRGGTEAFF.

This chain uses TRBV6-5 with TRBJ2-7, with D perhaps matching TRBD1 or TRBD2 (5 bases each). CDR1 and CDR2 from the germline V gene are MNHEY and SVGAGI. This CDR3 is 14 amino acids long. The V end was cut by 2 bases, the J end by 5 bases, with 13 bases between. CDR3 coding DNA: TGTGCCAGCAGTTACCAGGGACCTAAAAACGAGCAGTACTTC. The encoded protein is CASSYQGPKNEQYF.

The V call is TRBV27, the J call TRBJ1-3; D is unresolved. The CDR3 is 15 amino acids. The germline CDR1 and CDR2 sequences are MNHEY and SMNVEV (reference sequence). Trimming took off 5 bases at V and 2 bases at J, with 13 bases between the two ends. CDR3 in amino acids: CASSPTPLPGNTIYF. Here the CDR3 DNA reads TGTGCCAGCAGTCCCACTCCCTTGCCTGGAAACACCATATATTTT.

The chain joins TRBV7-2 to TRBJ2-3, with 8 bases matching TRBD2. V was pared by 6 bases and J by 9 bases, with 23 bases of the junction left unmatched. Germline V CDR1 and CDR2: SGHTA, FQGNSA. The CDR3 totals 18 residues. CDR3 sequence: CASRPIGLSGGPSRTQYF. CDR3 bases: TGTGCCAGCAGGCCAATAGGACTAAGCGGGGGACCGAGCAGGACGCAGTATTTT.

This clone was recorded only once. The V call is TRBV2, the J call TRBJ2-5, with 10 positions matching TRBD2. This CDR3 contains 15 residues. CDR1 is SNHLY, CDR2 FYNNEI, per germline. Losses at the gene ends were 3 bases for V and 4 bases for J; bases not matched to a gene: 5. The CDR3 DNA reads TGTGCCAGCAGTGAGGAACTAGCGGGGCTAGAGACCCAGTACTTC. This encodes CASSEELAGLETQYF.

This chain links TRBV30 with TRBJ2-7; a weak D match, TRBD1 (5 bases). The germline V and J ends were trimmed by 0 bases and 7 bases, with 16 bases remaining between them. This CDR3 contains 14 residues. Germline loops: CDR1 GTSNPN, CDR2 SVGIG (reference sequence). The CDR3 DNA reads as TGTGCCTGGAGTGTACAGGCCGGAAGGAATGAGCAGTACTTC. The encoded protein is CAWSVQAGRNEQYF.

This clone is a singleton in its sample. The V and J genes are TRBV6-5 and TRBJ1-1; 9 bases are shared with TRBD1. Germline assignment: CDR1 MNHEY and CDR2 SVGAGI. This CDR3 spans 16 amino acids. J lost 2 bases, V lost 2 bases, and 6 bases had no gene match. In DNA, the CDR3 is TGTGCCAGCAGTTACACACGACAGGGGGGAAACACTGAAGCTTTCTTT. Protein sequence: CASSYTRQGGNTEAFF.

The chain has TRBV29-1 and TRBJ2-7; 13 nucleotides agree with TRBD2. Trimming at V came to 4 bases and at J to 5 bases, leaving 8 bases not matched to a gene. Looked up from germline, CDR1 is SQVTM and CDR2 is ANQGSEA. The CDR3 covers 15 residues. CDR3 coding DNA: TGCAGCGTTGGGGATGTAGGGACTAGCGGGGACGAGCAGTACTTC. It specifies CSVGDVGTSGDEQYF.

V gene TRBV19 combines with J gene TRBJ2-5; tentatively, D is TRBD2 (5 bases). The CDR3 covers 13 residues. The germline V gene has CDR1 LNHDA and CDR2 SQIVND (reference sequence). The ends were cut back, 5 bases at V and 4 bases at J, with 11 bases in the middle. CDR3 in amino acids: CASSGTSGETQYF. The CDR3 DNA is TGTGCCAGTAGTGGTACTAGTGGAGAGACCCAGTACTTC.